These 18 T cell receptor beta chains were sequenced from one sample in a study of blood T cells in healthy people across ages. Then a second PCR, running about 6 to 12 cycles, was carried out with a sample-barcoded 5' primer and a J-beta primer mix. TCRdb re-called the 5' RACE reads through MiXCR, storing one row per CDR3 protein. The sample comprises 1.5 million to 2 million distinct CDR3 sequences, approximately 40% of which are singletons, and 20% to 25% rests with the top ten. Sequenced input: blood. The source of these receptors is a human donor in good health.

V usage is TRBV27 and J usage is TRBJ2-5; no clear D gene. V gave up 5 bases and J gave up 9 bases, with 28 bases separating them. The CDR3 has 17 residues. The germline V gene has CDR1 MNHEY and CDR2 SMNVEV (reference sequence). CDR3 sequence: CASSPRSEAQQIASQYF. The CDR3 DNA follows: TGTGCCAGCAGTCCCCGAAGTGAGGCTCAACAAATCGCGTCCCAGTACTTC.

The V call is TRBV10-3, the J call TRBJ1-2, with TRBD1 matching 7 bases. The germline gives CDR1 ENHRY, CDR2 SYGVKD. V dropped 4 bases and J dropped 8; count of bases not matched to a gene: 7. This CDR3 region has 13 residues. The DNA of the CDR3 is TGTGCCATCAGTGGCACAGGGGACGGGGGCTACACCTTC. It encodes CAISGTGDGGYTF.

The genes are TRBV7-9 and TRBJ2-5; 7 bases line up with TRBD1. Germline values: CDR1 SEHNR, CDR2 FQNEAQ (reference sequence). Trimming removed 0 bases from V and 4 bases from J; junction bases left unmatched: 8. The CDR3 is 16 residues long. The CDR3 bases are TGTGCCAGCAGCTTAGCCCGACAGGGAACAGGAGAGACCCAGTACTTC. This codes for CASSLARQGTGETQYF. The full variable domain, its missing parts supplied by reference TRBV7-9 and TRBJ2-5, is DTGVSQNPRHKITKRGQNVTFRCDPISEHNRLYWYRQTLGQGPEFLTYFQNEAQLEKSRLLSDRFSAERPKGSFSTLEIQRTEQGDSAMYLCASSLARQGTGETQYFGPGTRLLVL.

This clonotype was counted at least ten times. J is TRBJ1-1 and V is TRBV4-1; a weak D match, TRBD1 (5 bases). This CDR3 is built from 16 residues. Germline V CDR1 and CDR2: MGHRA, YSYEKL. Trimming shortened V by 3 bases and J by 4 bases, and 18 bases separated the two germline ends. CDR3 loop: CASSQTKGFGRTEAFF. The CDR3 DNA reads as TGCGCCAGCAGCCAGACTAAGGGGTTTGGGCGCACTGAAGCTTTCTTT.

This clonotype appeared a few times. The chain carries TRBV9 and TRBJ2-1; 14 bases fit TRBD2. Germline CDR1 and CDR2: SGDLS and YYNGEE. V was pared by 5 bases and J by 6 bases, with 4 bases of the junction left unmatched. CDR3 size: 15 residues. The DNA of the CDR3 is TGTGCCAGCAGGGGACTAGCGGGGGAGGGCAATGAGCAGTTCTTC. Its protein product is CASRGLAGEGNEQFF. The full variable domain, completed using reference TRBV9 and TRBJ2-1, is DSGVTQTPKHLITATGQRVTLRCSPRSGDLSVYWYQQSLDQGLQFLIQYYNGEERAKGNILERFSAQQFPDLHSELNLSSLELGDSALYFCASRGLAGEGNEQFFGPGTRLTVL.

At least ten counts were recorded for this clonotype. The CDR3 DNA reads TGCAGCGTTGAGAGGACAGGGAGCCCCTATGGCTACACCTTC. Amino acids: CSVERTGSPYGYTF. This rearrangement joins TRBV29-1 to TRBJ1-2; 8 bases map to TRBD1. The CDR3 extends over 14 amino acids. Germline CDR1 SQVTM, CDR2 ANQGSEA. Trimming removed 3 bases from V and 4 bases from J; junction bases left unmatched: 7.

This clonotype was observed a handful of times. The rearrangement joins TRBV7-2 to TRBJ2-4; 9 bases agree with TRBD1. The CDR3 has 16 residues. The trim removed 5 bases at V and 8 bases at J, leaving 13 bases unmatched. CDR1 is SGHTA and CDR2 is FQGNSA in the germline V gene. CDR3 sequence (DNA): TGTGCCAGCAGCCCCGGTAGGACAGGGGAGGGGGACATTCAGTACTTC. It specifies CASSPGRTGEGDIQYF.

Notes on this clonotype: A much larger clone lies one base from this, so it may be a read error. J is TRBJ2-1 and V is TRBV5-5; TRBD2 aligns across 9 bases. The CDR3 totals 14 residues. Germline V gene data show CDR1 as SGHKS and CDR2 as YYEKEE (reference sequence). V lost 3 bases to trimming and J lost 8 bases; unmatched junction nucleotides: 6. In nucleotides, the CDR3 is TGTGCCAGCAGCTGGGCGGGGGGGTCGGATGAGCAGTTCTTC. Translation gives CASSWAGGSDEQFF.

To note about this clonotype: At one end, the junction sequence differs from germline, possibly due to a read error. The V and J genes are TRBV2 and TRBJ2-6; TRBD1 is a possible D gene (5 bases). Germline assignment: CDR1 SNHLY and CDR2 FYNNEI. The CDR3 has 16 amino acids. CDR3 coding DNA: TGTGCCAGCGTACGGCTGAAGTCCTCTGGGGCCAACGTCTTGACTTTC. Protein sequence: CASVRLKSSGANVLTF.

This chain links TRBV9 with TRBJ2-1; D not resolved. V was trimmed by 0 bases and J by 3 bases, leaving 10 bases between them. The germline V gene encodes CDR1 SGDLS and CDR2 YYNGEE. The CDR3 loop spans 15 amino acids. The CDR3 spells CASSVADLGYNEQFF. The CDR3 region has the DNA TGTGCCAGCAGCGTAGCGGATCTTGGCTACAATGAGCAGTTCTTC.

Only a few counts were recorded for this clonotype. The chain recombines TRBV28 with TRBJ1-5; tentative D call: TRBD1 (6 bases). Germline V gene lookup returns CDR1 MDHEN and CDR2 SYDVKM. Trimming stripped 2 bases from V and 7 bases from J, with 18 bases between. The CDR3 is made up of 16 amino acids. The CDR3 is CASSLGVRGIIQPQHF. CDR3 coding DNA: TGTGCCAGCAGTTTAGGAGTCAGGGGTATAATCCAGCCCCAGCATTTT.

The chain combines TRBV12-3 or TRBV12-4 with TRBJ2-2; D unresolved. This CDR3 comprises 15 residues. V lost 2 bases, J lost 1 base, and 8 bases lay in between. The CDR3 DNA is TGTGCCAGCAGTTTAATCACACTGAACACCGGGGAGCTGTTTTTT. Translated, it gives CASSLITLNTGELFF.

The chain employs TRBV24-1 and TRBJ2-1; no definite D call. Trimming cost V 3 bases and J 10 bases, with 21 bases left between them. Per the germline V gene, CDR1 is KGHDR and CDR2 is SFDVKD. The CDR3 spans 16 residues. As DNA, the CDR3 is TGTGCCACCAGTGATACTCCGGGCAGGAGCACTACGGAGCAGTTCTTC. Amino acid sequence: CATSDTPGRSTTEQFF.

The chain's CDR3 is CSVELGAGGTTEAFF. Here the CDR3 DNA reads TGCAGCGTTGAATTGGGTGCAGGGGGGACCACTGAAGCTTTCTTT. The J gene is TRBJ1-1, the V gene TRBV29-1; 7 nucleotides align to TRBD1. With V trimmed by 2 bases and J by 4 bases, 10 bases remained unmatched. From germline, CDR1 is SQVTM and CDR2 ANQGSEA. This CDR3 has 15 residues.

The chain couples TRBV6-5 to TRBJ1-1; D remains unclear. Trimming left V 0 bases short and J 1 base short, with 9 bases between. This CDR3 is 15 amino acids long. Germline-derived CDR1 and CDR2 are MNHEY and SVGAGI. The CDR3 DNA sequence: TGTGCCAGCAGTTACTCGAGGTGGGGGAACACTGAAGCTTTCTTT. Its translation is CASSYSRWGNTEAFF.

This clonotype has a handful of counts. The chain has TRBV12-3 or TRBV12-4 and TRBJ1-1; perhaps TRBD1 as D (5 bases). CDR3 size: 13 residues. V was clipped by 6 bases and J by 3 bases, with 11 bases between them. The CDR3 DNA reads TGTGCCAGCAGACCCGACAGTTACACTGAAGCTTTCTTT. Its protein is CASRPDSYTEAFF.

The V call is TRBV29-1, the J call TRBJ1-1; D ambiguous. Between the trimmed V and J ends, which lost 6 bases and 3 bases, there was a span of 14 bases. Looked up from germline, CDR1 is SQVTM and CDR2 is ANQGSEA. The CDR3 has 13 residues. The CDR3 region is CSVRWGGDTEAFF. The DNA for the CDR3 is TGCAGCGTAAGATGGGGAGGAGACACTGAAGCTTTCTTT.

This clonotype was counted only a few times. This rearrangement joins TRBV27 to TRBJ2-5; 8 bases match TRBD2. The CDR3 has 11 amino acids. The V gene's germline CDR1 is MNHEY and CDR2 SMNVEV (reference sequence). V lost 5 bases and J lost 11; bases outside the gene matches: 4. The CDR3 DNA reads TGTGCCAGCAGTATCGGGAGGGAGCAGTACTTC. It is translated as CASSIGREQYF.